This T cell receptor (beta chain) derives from a study of shared clonotypes between healthy human individuals (dated by TCRdb to 2020 to 2022). At the level of the whole study: A couple of women and three men aged 18 to 49 years were included in the cohort. Different laboratories and diverse techniques were used to prepare libraries and sequence TCR repertoires, to increase sequencing depth and limit assay-specific biases. Each donor's leukapheresis produced roughly between roughly 0.9 and 9 billion PBMCs. Blood TCR repertoires of about 5 healthy adults were deeply sequenced to estimate repertoire size and the extent of clonotype sharing between individuals. General findings and caveats noted by the study authors: Only blood was sampled, and tissue TCR repertoires likely differ from those in blood. The small number of donors limited the genetic and exposure-history diversity represented. Based on pairwise subsampling, the degree of clonotype sharing among donors was expected to be affected by sequencing depth.

Using the deep immunoSEQ assay, TCR CDR3 regions were amplified from genomic DNA by multiplex PCR. Genomic DNA extracted from each cell subset was distributed evenly over all wells of several immunoSEQ 96-well plates, and each plate served as one replicate. Each replicate PCR for unsorted PBMC received about 0.3 ug genomic DNA, equal to tens of thousands of T cell genomes. Genomic DNA from unsorted PBMC was sequenced over ten immunoSEQ deep assay plates. Purified libraries were measured with a Qubit 3.0 fluorometer, size-checked on a Bioanalyzer 2100, and measured again with the KAPA Library Quantification kit. Each immunoSEQ 96-well plate was sequenced on its own single-read 150-cycle Illumina NextSeq 550 flow cell. Turning to the authors' computational methods: Because the immunoSEQ output included only junctional sequences and no quality scores, the filtering could not be the same as the filtering used for full-length reads. To assign V/J genes and CDR3, sequences were annotated using PyIR, a Python wrapper for IgBLAST v1.9, with IMGT germline references. Any read was removed if the V/J assignment was weak (E-value above 1e-6), the CDR3 was missing, or the read contained stop codons, out-of-frame junctions, or ambiguous translated residues. V3J clonotypes were defined as sequences sharing an identical inferred V gene, J gene, and CDR3 amino acid sequence. Percentage overlap between repertoires was computed as shared unique clonotypes divided by the size of the smaller repertoire. Repertoire richness was assessed with RTK rarefaction, the Chao1 estimator, and Recon v2.1 estimates of unobserved clonotypes. TCRdb mirrors the immuneACCESS table, restricted to in-frame sequences. Some clones are absent from its copies; in checked studies, under half trace to an unresolved V gene, and the reason for the others is unknown. V, J and clone size were drawn from that table, and D and trimming were deduced from the DNA. This sample gives fewer than 650,000 clones in total; about 80% of them show up just once. Of the sample, about 12% falls within the top ten clones.

This clone has a handful of counts. No cognate antigen has been identified for it. A much larger clone sits a single nucleotide away, making a read error possible. The donors were healthy, HIV-negative adults who had no recently reported acute infections or vaccinations. All donors were Caucasian adults living in Nashville, Tennessee, USA. For unsorted samples, tens of millions of PBMCs were counted, and genomic DNA was extracted using the QIAamp DNA Blood Mini kit. Blood was obtained by leukapheresis, after which PBMCs were separated by Ficoll-Histopaque density gradient centrifugation and cryopreserved in liquid nitrogen vapor phase. V lost 0 bases and J lost 11 bases; the stretch between them is 14 bases long. The CDR3 measures 14 amino acids from cysteine to phenylalanine. The DNA shown is the 42-base CDR3, in frame from base 1. The germline V gene (reference sequence) gives CDR1 as GTSNPN and CDR2 as SVGIG.

The clonotype originates from a woman aged 40-49 years in good health. Some clones in this sample may be carry-over from other donors' samples. The sequenced sample was PBMCs. The rearranged segments are TRBV30 and TRBJ1-6; the D gene lacks a confident call. The nucleotides read TGTGCCTGGAGTGTACAGCGGGGAAGCCCACCCCTCCACTTT. Translated, it reads CAWSVQRGSPPLHF.